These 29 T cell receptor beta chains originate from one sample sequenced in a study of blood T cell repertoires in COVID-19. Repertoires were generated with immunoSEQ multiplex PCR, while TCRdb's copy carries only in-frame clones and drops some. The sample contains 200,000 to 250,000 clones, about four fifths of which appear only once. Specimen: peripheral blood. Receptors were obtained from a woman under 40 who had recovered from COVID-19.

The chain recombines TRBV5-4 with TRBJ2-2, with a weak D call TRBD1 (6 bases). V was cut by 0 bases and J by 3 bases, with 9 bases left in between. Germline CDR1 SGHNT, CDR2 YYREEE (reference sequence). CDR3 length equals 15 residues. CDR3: CASSLDDRYTGELFF. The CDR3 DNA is TGTGCCAGCAGCTTGGACGACAGGTACACCGGGGAGCTGTTTTTT. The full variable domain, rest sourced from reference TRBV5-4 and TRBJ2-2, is ETGVTQSPTHLIKTRGQQVTLRCSSQSGHNTVSWYQQALGQGPQFIFQYYREEENGRGNFPPRFSGLQFPNYSSELNVNALELDDSALYLCASSLDDRYTGELFFGEGSRLTVL.

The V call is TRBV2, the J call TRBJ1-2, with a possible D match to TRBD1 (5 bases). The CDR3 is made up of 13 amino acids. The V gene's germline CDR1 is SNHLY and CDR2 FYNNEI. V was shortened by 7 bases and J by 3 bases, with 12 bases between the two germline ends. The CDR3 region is CASTEDSYYGYTF. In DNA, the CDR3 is TGTGCCAGCACCGAAGACAGCTACTATGGCTACACCTTC.

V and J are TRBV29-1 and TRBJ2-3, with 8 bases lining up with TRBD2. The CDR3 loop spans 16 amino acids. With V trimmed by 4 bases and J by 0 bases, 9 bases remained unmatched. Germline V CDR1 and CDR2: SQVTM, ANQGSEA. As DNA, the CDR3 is TGCAGCGTTGGGGGACTAGTTTTTCAGAGCACAGATACGCAGTATTTT. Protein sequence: CSVGGLVFQSTDTQYF.

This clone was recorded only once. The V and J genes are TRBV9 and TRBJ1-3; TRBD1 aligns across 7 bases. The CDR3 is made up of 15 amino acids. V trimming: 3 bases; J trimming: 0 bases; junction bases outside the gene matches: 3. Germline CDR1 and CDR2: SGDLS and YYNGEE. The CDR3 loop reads CASSADRVSGNTIYF. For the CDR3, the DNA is TGTGCCAGCAGCGCAGACAGGGTCTCTGGAAACACCATATATTTT.

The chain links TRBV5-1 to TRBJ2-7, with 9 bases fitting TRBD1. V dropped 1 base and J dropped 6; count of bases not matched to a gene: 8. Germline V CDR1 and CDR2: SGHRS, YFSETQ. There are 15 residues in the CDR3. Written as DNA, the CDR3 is TGCGCCAGCAGCTTGCTGGGGACAGGGATGGGCGAGCAGTACTTC. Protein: CASSLLGTGMGEQYF.

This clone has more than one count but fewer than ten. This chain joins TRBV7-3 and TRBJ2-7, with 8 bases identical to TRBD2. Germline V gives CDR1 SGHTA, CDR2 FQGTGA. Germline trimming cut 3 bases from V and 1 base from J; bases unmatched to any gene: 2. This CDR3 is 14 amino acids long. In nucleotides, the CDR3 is TGTGCCAGCAGCTTCAGCGGGAGTTCCTACGAGCAGTACTTC. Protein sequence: CASSFSGSSYEQYF.

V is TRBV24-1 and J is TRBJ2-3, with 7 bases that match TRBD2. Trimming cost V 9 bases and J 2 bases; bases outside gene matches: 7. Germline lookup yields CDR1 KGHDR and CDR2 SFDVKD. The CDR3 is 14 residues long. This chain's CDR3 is CATGGDGITDTQYF. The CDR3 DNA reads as TGTGCCACCGGGGGGGACGGAATCACAGATACGCAGTATTTT.

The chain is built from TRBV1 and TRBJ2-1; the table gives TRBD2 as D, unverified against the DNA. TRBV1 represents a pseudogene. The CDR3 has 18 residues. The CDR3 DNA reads TGCACCAGCAGCCAAGATCCCCCAGCGAAGAGCTCCTACAATGAGCAGTTCTTC. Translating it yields CTSSQDPPAKSSYNEQFF.

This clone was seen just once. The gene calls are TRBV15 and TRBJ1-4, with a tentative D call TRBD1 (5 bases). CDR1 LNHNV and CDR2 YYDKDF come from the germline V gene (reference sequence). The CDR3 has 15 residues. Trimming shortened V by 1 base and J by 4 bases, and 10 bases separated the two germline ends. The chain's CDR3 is CATSRARDFNEKLFF. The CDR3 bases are TGTGCCACCAGCAGAGCGAGGGACTTTAATGAAAAACTGTTTTTT.

For the CDR3, the DNA is TGTGCCAGCAGCGTAGAGGCTAGCGGGAGGGGCGATGAGCAGTTCTTC. Its translation: CASSVEASGRGDEQFF. The rearrangement uses TRBV9 and TRBJ2-1; 12 positions agree with TRBD2. J gave up 8 bases and V 0 bases, and 6 bases lay outside the gene matches. The CDR3 contains 16 residues. Germline-derived CDR1 and CDR2 are SGDLS and YYNGEE.

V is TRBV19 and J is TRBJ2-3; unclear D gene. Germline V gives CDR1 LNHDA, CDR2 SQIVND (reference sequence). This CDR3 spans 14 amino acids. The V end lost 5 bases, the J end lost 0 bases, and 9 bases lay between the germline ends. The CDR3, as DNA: TGTGCCAGTAGTGTCCCTTATAGCACAGATACGCAGTATTTT. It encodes CASSVPYSTDTQYF.

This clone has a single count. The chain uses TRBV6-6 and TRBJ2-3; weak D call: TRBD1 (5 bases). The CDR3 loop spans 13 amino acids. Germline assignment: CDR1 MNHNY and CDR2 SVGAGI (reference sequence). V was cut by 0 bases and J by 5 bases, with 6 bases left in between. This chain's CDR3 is CASSYSGLDTQYF. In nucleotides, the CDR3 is TGTGCCAGCAGTTACTCGGGGCTAGATACGCAGTATTTT.

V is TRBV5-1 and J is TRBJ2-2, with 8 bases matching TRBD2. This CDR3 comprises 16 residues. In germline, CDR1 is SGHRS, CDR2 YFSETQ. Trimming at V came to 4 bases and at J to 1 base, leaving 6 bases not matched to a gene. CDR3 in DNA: TGCGCCAGCAGCAAGCCGGGACTAGAGAACACCGGGGAGCTGTTTTTT. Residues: CASSKPGLENTGELFF.

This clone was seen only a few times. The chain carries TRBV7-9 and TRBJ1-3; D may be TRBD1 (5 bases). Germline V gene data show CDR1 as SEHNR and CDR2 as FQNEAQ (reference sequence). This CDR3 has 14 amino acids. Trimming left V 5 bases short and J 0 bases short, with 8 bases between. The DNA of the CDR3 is TGTGCCAGCAGCCATACAGGCTCTGGAAACACCATATATTTT. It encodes CASSHTGSGNTIYF.

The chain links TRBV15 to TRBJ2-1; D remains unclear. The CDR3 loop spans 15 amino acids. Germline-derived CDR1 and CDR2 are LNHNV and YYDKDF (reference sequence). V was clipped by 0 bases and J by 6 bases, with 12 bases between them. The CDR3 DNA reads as TGTGCCACCAGCAGAGACGACGGGTTACCCAATGAGCAGTTCTTC. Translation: CATSRDDGLPNEQFF.

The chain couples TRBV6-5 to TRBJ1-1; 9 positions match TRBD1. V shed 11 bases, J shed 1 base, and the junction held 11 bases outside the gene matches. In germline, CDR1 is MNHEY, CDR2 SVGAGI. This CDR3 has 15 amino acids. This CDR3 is CAVWTGAAGNTEAFF. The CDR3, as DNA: TGTGCCGTGTGGACAGGGGCCGCGGGGAACACTGAAGCTTTCTTT.

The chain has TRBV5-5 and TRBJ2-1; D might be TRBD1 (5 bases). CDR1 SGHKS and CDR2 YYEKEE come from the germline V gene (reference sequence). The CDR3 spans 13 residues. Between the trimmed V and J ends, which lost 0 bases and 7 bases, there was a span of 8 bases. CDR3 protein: CASSLVQGNEQFF. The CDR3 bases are TGTGCCAGCAGCTTGGTTCAGGGTAATGAGCAGTTCTTC.

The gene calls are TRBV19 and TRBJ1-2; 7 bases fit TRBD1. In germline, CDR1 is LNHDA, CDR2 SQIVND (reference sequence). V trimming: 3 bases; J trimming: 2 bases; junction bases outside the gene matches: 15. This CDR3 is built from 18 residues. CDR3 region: CASSMGWGQLLPNYGYTF. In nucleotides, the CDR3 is TGTGCCAGTAGTATGGGATGGGGACAGCTGCTCCCAAACTATGGCTACACCTTC.

CDR3 coding DNA: TGTGCCAGCAGTTACTATCGGACAGGGGGTAATGAAAAACTGTTTTTT. Encoded protein: CASSYYRTGGNEKLFF. This chain connects TRBV6-6 to TRBJ1-4, with 10 bases that match TRBD1. Germline CDR1 is MNHNY and CDR2 is SVGAGI (reference sequence). V lost 1 base, J lost 4 bases, and 3 bases stayed unmatched. The CDR3 runs 16 residues.

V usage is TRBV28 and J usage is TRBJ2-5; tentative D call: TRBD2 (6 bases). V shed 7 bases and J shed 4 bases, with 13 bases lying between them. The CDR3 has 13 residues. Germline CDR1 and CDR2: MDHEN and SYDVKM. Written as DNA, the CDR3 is TGTGCCAGCATTGGCGGGACGTTAGAGACCCAGTACTTC. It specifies CASIGGTLETQYF.

The CDR3 sequence: CASREQGSPDNEQFF. The CDR3 coding sequence is TGTGCCAGCAGAGAACAGGGAAGTCCAGACAATGAGCAGTTCTTC. The chain is built from TRBV6-6 and TRBJ2-1; weak D call: TRBD1 (6 bases). Germline V lookup: CDR1 MNHNY, CDR2 SVGAGI (reference sequence). V gave up 6 bases and J gave up 5 bases, with 17 bases separating them. This CDR3 comprises 15 residues.

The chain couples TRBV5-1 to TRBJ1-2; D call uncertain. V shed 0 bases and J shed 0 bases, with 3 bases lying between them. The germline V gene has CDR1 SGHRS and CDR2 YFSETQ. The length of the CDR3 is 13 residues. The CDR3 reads CASSLVANYGYTF. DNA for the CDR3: TGCGCCAGCAGCTTGGTAGCTAACTATGGCTACACCTTC.

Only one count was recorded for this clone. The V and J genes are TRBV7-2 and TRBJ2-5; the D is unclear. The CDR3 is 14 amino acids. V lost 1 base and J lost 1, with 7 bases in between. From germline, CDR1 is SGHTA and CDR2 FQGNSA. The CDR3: CASSLVGTQETQYF. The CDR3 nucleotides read TGTGCCAGCAGCTTAGTGGGCACCCAAGAGACCCAGTACTTC.

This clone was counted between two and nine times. The CDR3 reads CASSMDRRLVGYTF. The CDR3, as DNA: TGTGCCAGTAGTATGGACAGGCGCCTGGTCGGCTACACCTTC. V usage is TRBV19 and J usage is TRBJ1-2; 7 bases match TRBD1. Trimming took 3 bases from V and 8 from J; bases not matched to a gene: 9. Germline V gives CDR1 LNHDA, CDR2 SQIVND (reference sequence). The CDR3 consists of 14 residues.

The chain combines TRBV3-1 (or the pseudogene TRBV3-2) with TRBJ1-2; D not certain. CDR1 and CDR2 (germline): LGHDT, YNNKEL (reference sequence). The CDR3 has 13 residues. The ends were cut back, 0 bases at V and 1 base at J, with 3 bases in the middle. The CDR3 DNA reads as TGTGCCAGCAGCCAAGACAGTAACTATGGCTACACCTTC. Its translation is CASSQDSNYGYTF.

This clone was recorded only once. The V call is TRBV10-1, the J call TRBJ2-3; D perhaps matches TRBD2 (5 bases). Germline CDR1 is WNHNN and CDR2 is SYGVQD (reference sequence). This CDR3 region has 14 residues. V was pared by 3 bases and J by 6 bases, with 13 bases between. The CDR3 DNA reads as TGCGCCAGCAGTGACGCCGGAGGCCGGGATACGCAGTATTTT. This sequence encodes CASSDAGGRDTQYF.

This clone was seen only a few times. The CDR3 nucleotides are TGTGCCAGTAGTTTTGAGACTAGCGGCTACGAGCAGTACTTC. Protein: CASSFETSGYEQYF. This chain uses TRBV19 with TRBJ2-7, with 9 bases fitting TRBD2. After removal of 5 bases from V and 3 bases from J, the junction contained 5 bases not matched to a gene. Per the germline V gene, CDR1 is LNHDA and CDR2 is SQIVND (reference sequence). The CDR3 extends over 14 amino acids.

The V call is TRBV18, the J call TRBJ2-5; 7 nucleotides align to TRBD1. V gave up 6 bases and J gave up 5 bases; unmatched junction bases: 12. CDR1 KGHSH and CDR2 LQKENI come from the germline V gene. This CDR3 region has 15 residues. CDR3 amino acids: CASSQTGSKGETQYF. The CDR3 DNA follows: TGTGCCAGCTCGCAGACAGGGTCAAAGGGGGAGACCCAGTACTTC.

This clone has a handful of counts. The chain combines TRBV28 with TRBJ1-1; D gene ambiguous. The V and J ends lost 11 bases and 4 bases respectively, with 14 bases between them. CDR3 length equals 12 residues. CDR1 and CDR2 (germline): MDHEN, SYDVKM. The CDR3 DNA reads TGTGCCTTACAGAAGGAAGGCACTGAAGCTTTCTTT. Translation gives CALQKEGTEAFF.